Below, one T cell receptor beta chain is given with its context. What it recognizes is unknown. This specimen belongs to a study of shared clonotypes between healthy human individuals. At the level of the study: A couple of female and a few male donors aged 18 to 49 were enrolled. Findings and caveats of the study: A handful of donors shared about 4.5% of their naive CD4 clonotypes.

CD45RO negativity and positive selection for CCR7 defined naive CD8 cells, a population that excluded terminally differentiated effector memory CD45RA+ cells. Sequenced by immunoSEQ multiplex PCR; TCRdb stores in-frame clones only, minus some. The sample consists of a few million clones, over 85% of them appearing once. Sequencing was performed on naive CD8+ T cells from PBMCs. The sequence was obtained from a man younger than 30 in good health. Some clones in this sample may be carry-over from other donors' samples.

This CDR3 reads CASSTLLNRVDEQYF. The CDR3 DNA sequence: TGTGCCAGTAGTACCCTCCTCAACAGGGTAGACGAGCAGTACTTC. The rearrangement links TRBV19 to TRBJ2-7, with D possibly being TRBD1 (6 bases). Germline CDR1 reads LNHDA; CDR2 reads SQIVND (reference sequence). Trimming stripped 4 bases from V and 5 bases from J, with 18 bases between. The CDR3 covers 15 residues.